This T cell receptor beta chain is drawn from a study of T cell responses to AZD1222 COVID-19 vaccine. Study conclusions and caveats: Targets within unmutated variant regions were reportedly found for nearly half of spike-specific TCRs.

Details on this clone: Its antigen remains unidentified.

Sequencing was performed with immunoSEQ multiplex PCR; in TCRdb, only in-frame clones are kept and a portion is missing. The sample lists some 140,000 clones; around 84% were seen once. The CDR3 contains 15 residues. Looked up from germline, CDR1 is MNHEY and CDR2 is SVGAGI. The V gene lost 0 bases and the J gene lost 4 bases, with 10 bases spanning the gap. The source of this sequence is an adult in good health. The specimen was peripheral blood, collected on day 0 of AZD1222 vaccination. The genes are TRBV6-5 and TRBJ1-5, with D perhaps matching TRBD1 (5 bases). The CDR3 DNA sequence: TGTGCCAGCAGTTACTCGTCCAGGGTAAATCAGCCCCAGCATTTT. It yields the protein CASSYSSRVNQPQHF.